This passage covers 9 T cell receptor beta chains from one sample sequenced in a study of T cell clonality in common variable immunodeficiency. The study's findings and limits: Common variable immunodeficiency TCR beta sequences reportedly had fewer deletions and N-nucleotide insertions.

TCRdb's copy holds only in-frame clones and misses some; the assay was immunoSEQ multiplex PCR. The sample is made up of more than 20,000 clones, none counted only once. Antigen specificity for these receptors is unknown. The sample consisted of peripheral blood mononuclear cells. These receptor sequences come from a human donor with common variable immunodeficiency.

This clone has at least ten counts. This CDR3 reads CASSLVGGSSYNEQFF. The CDR3 DNA, read in part, is TGTGCCAGCAGCCTGGTTGGGGGGAGCTCCTACAATGAG. The gene calls are TRBV3-1 (or the pseudogene TRBV3-2) and TRBJ2-1; possible D gene TRBD2, 6 bases. The read ends 3 residues early relative to the CDR3; the germline J gene fills the gap. This CDR3 has 16 residues. Per the germline V gene, CDR1 is LGHDT and CDR2 is YNNKEL (reference sequence). Trimming stripped 4 bases from V and 0 bases from J, with 13 bases between.

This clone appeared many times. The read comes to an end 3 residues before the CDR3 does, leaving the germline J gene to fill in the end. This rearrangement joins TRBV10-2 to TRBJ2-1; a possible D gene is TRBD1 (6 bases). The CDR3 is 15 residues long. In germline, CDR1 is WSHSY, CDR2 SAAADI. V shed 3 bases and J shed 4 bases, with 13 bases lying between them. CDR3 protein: CASSDSGTRYNEQFF. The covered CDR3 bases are TGCGCCAGCAGTGATTCGGGGACACGGTACAATGAG.

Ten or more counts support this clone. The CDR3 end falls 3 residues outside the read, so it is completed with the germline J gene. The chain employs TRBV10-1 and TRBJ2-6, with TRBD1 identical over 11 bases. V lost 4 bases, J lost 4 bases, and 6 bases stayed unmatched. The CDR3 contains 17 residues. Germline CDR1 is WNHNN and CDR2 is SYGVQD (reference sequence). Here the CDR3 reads CASSAGQGASGANVLTF. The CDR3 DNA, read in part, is TGCGCCAGCAGTGCAGGACAGGGGGCATCAGGGGCCAACGTC.

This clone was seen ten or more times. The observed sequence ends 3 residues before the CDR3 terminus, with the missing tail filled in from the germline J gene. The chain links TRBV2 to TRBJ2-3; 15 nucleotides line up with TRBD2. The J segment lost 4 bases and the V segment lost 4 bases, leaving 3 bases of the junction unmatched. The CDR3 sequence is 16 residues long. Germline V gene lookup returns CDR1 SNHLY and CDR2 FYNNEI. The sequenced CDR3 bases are TGTGCCAGCAGTGCAGGACTAGCGGGGGGGCCAGATACG. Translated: CASSAGLAGGPDT. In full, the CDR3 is CASSAGLAGGPDTQYF.

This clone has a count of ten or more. Incomplete CDR3 DNA: TGTGCCAGCAGCTTCCGGGACAGGGTGTTCAACGAG. Translation: CASSFRDRVFNE. The CDR3 in its entirety is CASSFRDRVFNEQYF. V is TRBV5-4 and J is TRBJ2-7, with 9 bases lining up with TRBD1. The read gets to within 3 residues of the CDR3 end, and the germline J gene fills in the rest. This CDR3 has 15 residues. V lost 2 bases and J lost 5; bases outside the gene matches: 8. The germline V gene has CDR1 SGHNT and CDR2 YYREEE (reference sequence).

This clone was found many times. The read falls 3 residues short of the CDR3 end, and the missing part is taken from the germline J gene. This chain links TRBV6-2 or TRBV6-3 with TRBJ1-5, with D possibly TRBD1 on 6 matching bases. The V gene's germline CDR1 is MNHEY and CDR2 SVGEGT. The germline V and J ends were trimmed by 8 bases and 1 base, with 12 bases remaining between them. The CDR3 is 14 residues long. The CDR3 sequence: CASGDNLSNQPQHF. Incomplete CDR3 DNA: TGTGCCAGCGGGGACAATCTAAGCAATCAGCCC.

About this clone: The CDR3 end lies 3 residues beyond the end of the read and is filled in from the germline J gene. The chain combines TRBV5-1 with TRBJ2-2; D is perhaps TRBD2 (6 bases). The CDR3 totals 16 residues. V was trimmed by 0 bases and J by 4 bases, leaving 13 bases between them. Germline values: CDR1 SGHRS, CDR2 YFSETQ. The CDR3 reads CASSLGGAEGTGELFF. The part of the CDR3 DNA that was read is TGCGCCAGCAGCTTGGGCGGGGCGGAGGGCACCGGGGAG.

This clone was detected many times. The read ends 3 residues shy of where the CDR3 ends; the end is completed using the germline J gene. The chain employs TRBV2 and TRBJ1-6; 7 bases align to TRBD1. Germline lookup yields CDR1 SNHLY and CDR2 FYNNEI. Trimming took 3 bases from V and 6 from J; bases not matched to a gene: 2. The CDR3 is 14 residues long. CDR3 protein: CASSETGSNSPLHF. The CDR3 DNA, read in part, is TGTGCCAGCAGTGAGACAGGGAGTAATTCACCC.

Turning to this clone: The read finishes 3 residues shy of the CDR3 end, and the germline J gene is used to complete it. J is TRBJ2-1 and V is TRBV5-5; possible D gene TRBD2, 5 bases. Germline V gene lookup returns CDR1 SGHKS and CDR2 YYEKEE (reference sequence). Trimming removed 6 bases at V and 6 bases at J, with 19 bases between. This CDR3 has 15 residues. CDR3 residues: CASNPIATPFNEQFF. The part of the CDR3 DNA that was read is TGTGCCAGCAACCCAATAGCGACCCCCTTCAATGAG.